The 15 T cell receptor beta chains presented below share a single source sample, sequenced in a study of blood T cell repertoires in COVID-19. The protocol was immunoSEQ multiplex PCR, while the TCRdb copy is restricted to in-frame clones and leaves out a portion. The table has 100,000 to 150,000 clones, 80% to 90% seen once. The specimen sequenced was peripheral blood. All receptors come from a man older than 75 with active or convalescent COVID-19.

The chain has TRBV6-5 and TRBJ1-3; 9 nucleotides line up with TRBD1. The junction had 7 bases not matched to a gene; V was cut back by 6 bases and J by 7 bases. The V gene's germline CDR1 is MNHEY and CDR2 SVGAGI. The CDR3 is 14 residues long. CDR3 DNA: TGTGCCAGCAGCCGGACAGGGGATGGGAACACCATATATTTT. Its protein product is CASSRTGDGNTIYF.

This clone was detected a few times. The chain employs TRBV6-2 or TRBV6-3 and TRBJ1-5; 8 bases agree with TRBD1. Germline V gene sequence: CDR1 MNHEY, CDR2 SVGEGT. The CDR3 has 16 residues. J was trimmed by 6 bases and V by 2 bases; bases with no gene match: 9. The CDR3 protein is CASSYGGRGLGQPQHF. DNA of the CDR3: TGTGCCAGCAGTTACGGCGGCAGGGGGCTTGGTCAGCCCCAGCATTTT.

The chain carries TRBV7-2 and TRBJ2-3; TRBD1 matches at 12 bases. This CDR3 comprises 17 residues. V lost 5 bases and J lost 0; bases outside the gene matches: 6. Germline lookup yields CDR1 SGHTA and CDR2 FQGNSA. CDR3 residues: CASSVGQGASSTDTQYF. CDR3 DNA: TGTGCCAGCAGCGTGGGACAGGGGGCCTCTAGCACAGATACGCAGTATTTT.

The chain has TRBV4-1 and TRBJ2-3; 8 bases align to TRBD1. This CDR3 has 15 residues. Germline V gene sequence: CDR1 MGHRA, CDR2 YSYEKL. With V trimmed by 9 bases and J by 2 bases, 10 bases remained unmatched. CDR3 DNA sequence: TGCGCCAGAAATTACAGGGGGAAAGCCACAGATACGCAGTATTTT. The encoded protein is CARNYRGKATDTQYF.

A few counts support this clone. V and J are TRBV2 and TRBJ2-2; 8 positions agree with TRBD1. The CDR3 runs to 14 residues. Per germline, CDR1 SNHLY and CDR2 FYNNEI. V shed 9 bases and J 4 bases; nucleotides not matched to a gene: 7. The CDR3 here is CARRDRSVTGELFF. The CDR3, as DNA: TGTGCCAGGAGGGACAGGTCGGTCACCGGGGAGCTGTTTTTT.

This clone was detected a few times. The chain has TRBV11-2 and TRBJ2-2, with 12 bases lining up with TRBD1. The V and J ends lost 3 bases and 5 bases, in that order; junction bases with no gene match: 10. This CDR3 comprises 18 residues. Per the germline V gene, CDR1 is SGHAT and CDR2 is FQNNGV. The CDR3, as DNA: TGTGCCAGCAGCTTGCGGGACAGGGGGCTGACTGGGACCGGGGAGCTGTTTTTT. This sequence encodes CASSLRDRGLTGTGELFF.

The rearrangement joins TRBV5-1 to TRBJ1-1, with D perhaps matching TRBD1 (5 bases). Trimming took 1 base from V and 8 from J, leaving 18 bases between them. This CDR3 has 15 residues. Germline CDR1 reads SGHRS; CDR2 reads YFSETQ. The CDR3 DNA reads as TGCGCCAGCAGCTTGAGGGGACCCGGGGGAGGGGAAGCTTTCTTT. It codes for CASSLRGPGGGEAFF.

The chain couples TRBV4-1 to TRBJ1-1; D may be TRBD1 (6 bases). Germline CDR1 MGHRA, CDR2 YSYEKL. Trimming shortened V by 0 bases and J by 4 bases, and 6 bases separated the two germline ends. The CDR3 loop spans 13 amino acids. For the CDR3, the DNA is TGCGCCAGCAGCCAAGACAGGGGCACTGAAGCTTTCTTT. It is translated as CASSQDRGTEAFF.

The chain carries TRBV30 and TRBJ2-2; no reliable D call. V lost 0 bases, J lost 1 base, and 15 bases lay in between. CDR3 length equals 17 residues. The germline gives CDR1 GTSNPN, CDR2 SVGIG (reference sequence). CDR3 region: CAWSVRRLIKNTGELFF. The CDR3 DNA reads as TGTGCCTGGAGTGTACGTAGACTCATAAAGAACACCGGGGAGCTGTTTTTT.

This chain uses TRBV3-1 (or the pseudogene TRBV3-2) with TRBJ1-5, with TRBD1 identical over 8 bases. This CDR3 spans 19 amino acids. Germline lookup yields CDR1 LGHDT and CDR2 YNNKEL (reference sequence). V gave up 2 bases and J gave up 4 bases; unmatched junction bases: 16. The CDR3 sequence is CASSQPTSRGPIANQPQHF. The CDR3, as DNA: TGTGCCAGCAGCCAACCCACCAGCAGGGGGCCTATAGCAAATCAGCCCCAGCATTTT.

The chain joins TRBV7-3 to TRBJ2-5, with TRBD2 matching over 11 bases. CDR1 SGHTA and CDR2 FQGTGA come from the germline V gene. The CDR3 is 17 residues long. The trim removed 2 bases at V and 0 bases at J, leaving 5 bases unmatched. This CDR3 is CASSLGLAGGYQETQYF. The CDR3 DNA follows: TGTGCCAGCAGCTTAGGGCTAGCGGGGGGATACCAAGAGACCCAGTACTTC.

This clone was observed a handful of times. The CDR3 region is CASTDRDREANYGYTF. The DNA for the CDR3 is TGTGCCAGCACCGACCGGGACAGGGAAGCTAACTATGGCTACACCTTC. This chain links TRBV5-6 with TRBJ1-2; 9 bases are a match to TRBD1. Germline-derived CDR1 and CDR2 are SGHDT and YYEEEE. The CDR3 totals 16 residues. After removal of 6 bases from V and 0 bases from J, the junction contained 9 bases not matched to a gene.

The chain employs TRBV6-1 and TRBJ2-7; no clear D. This CDR3 contains 14 residues. Germline assignment: CDR1 MNHNS and CDR2 SASEGT. Trimming left V 0 bases short and J 1 base short, with 7 bases between. CDR3 loop: CASSEAASSYEQYF. CDR3 nucleotide sequence: TGTGCCAGCAGTGAAGCAGCTTCTTCCTACGAGCAGTACTTC.

V and J are TRBV6-6 and TRBJ1-3, with D possibly being TRBD1 (6 bases). This CDR3 is built from 13 residues. Per germline, CDR1 MNHNY and CDR2 SVGAGI (reference sequence). Trimming removed 5 bases from V and 7 bases from J, with 12 bases in between. The CDR3: CASSTGGGNTIYF. CDR3 coding DNA: TGTGCCAGCAGTACGGGGGGCGGCAACACCATATATTTT.

The chain is built from TRBV12-3 or TRBV12-4 and TRBJ1-1; D possibly corresponds to TRBD1 (5 bases). Trimming removed 1 base from V and 6 bases from J, with 9 bases in between. The CDR3 runs 13 residues. CDR3 DNA: TGTGCCAGCAGTTTAGTGGAGGGACCTGAAGCTTTCTTT. It specifies CASSLVEGPEAFF.